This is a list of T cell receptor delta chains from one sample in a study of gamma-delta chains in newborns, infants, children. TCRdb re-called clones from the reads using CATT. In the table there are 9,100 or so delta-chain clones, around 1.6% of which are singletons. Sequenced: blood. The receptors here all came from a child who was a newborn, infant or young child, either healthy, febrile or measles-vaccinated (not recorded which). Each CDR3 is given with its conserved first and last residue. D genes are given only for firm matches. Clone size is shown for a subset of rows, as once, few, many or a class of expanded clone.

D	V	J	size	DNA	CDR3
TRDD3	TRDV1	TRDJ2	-	TGTGCTCTTGGGGAACTCGTCTCTCGCTACCCCTTGGGGGATACAACAGCACAACTCTTCTTT	CALGELVSRYPLGDTTAQLFF
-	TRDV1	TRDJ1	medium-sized	TGTGCTCTTGGGGTTGGCCTTCCTACGTCTGGGGGATCCGATAAACTCATCTTT	CALGVGLPTSGGSDKLIF
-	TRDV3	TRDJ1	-	TGTGCCTTTAGAGAGGGGACCGATAAACTCATCTTT	CAFREGTDKLIF
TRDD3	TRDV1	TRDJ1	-	TGTGCTCTTGGGGAACTAGGGCGTACTGGGGGATTCTACACCGATAAACTCATCTTT	CALGELGRTGGFYTDKLIF
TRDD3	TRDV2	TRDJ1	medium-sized	TGTGCCTGTGACATGGGTCTCCTACTCGTACTGGGGGATACGGGTGCCGATAAACTCATCTTT	CACDMGLLLVLGDTGADKLIF
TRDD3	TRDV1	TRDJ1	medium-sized	TGTGCTCTTGGGGAACGGCCGCCGGAGTCCCTACTGGGGGCCAAGTACACCGATAAACTCATCTTT	CALGERPPESLLGAKYTDKLIF
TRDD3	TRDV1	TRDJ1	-	TGTGCTCTTGGGGGCCGTACTGGGGGTAACGAGAGGTACACCGATAAACTCATCTTT	CALGGRTGGNERYTDKLIF
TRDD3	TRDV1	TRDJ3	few	TGTGCTCTTGGGCCTAAGAGCCGTCCTACGTGTTTACTGGGGGACCCCAAGAGATCCTGGGACACCCGACAGATGTTTTTC	CALGPKSRPTCLLGDPKRSWDTRQMFF
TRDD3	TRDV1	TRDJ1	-	TGTGCTCTTGGGGAACTTTACCTTCCTACAGAATACTGGGGGATACGGTCCACCGATAAACTCATCTTT	CALGELYLPTEYWGIRSTDKLIF
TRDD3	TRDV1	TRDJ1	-	TGTGCTCTTACAGCTCGGGGGATACTGGGGGGCACCGATAAACTCATCTTT	CALTARGILGGTDKLIF
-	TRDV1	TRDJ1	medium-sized	TGTGCTCTTGGGGAGGATAGCCTAACGGGGGACCCGTACACCGATAAACTCATCTTT	CALGEDSLTGDPYTDKLIF
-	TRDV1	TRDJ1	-	TGTGCTCTTGGGGTATATGGATTTTTTGGGTTGTACACCGATAAACTCATCTTT	CALGVYGFFGLYTDKLIF
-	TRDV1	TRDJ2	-	TGTGCTCTTGGGGGATCATTCCTACGGGGTTGGGGGACCGTAGCTTTGACAGCACAACTCTTCTTT	CALGGSFLRGWGTVALTAQLFF
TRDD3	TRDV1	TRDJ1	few	TGTGCTCTTGGGGAACTCCCTCGTACTGGGGGAACCGATAAACTCATCTTT	CALGELPRTGGTDKLIF
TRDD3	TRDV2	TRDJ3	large	TGTGCCTGTGACACCGCTATACTGGGGGATACGCGCCCCTGGGACACCCGACAGATGTTTTTC	CACDTAILGDTRPWDTRQMFF
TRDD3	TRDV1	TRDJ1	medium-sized	TGTGCTCTTGGGGAAGGGCGGGACTGGGGGTCGTACACCGATAAACTCATCTTT	CALGEGRDWGSYTDKLIF
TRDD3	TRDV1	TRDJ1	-	TGTGCTCTTGGGGAGCCCCATCCTAGTCCCTACTGGGGGATACCGAACACCGATAAACTCATCTTT	CALGEPHPSPYWGIPNTDKLIF
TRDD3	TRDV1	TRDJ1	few	TGTGCTCTTGGGGGTCACTGGGGGAGATACACCGATAAGCTCATCTTT	CALGGHWGRYTDKLIF
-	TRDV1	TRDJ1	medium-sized	TGTGCTCTTGGGGAAAGAAGCTCTCGGAAGGCCTTCCGAGACTCCGATAAACTCATCTTT	CALGERSSRKAFRDSDKLIF
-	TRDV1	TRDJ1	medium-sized	TGTGCTCTTGGGGAACCCTGGATCTATCGTGGTACCGATAAACTCATCTTT	CALGEPWIYRGTDKLIF
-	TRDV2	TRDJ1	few	TGTGCCTGTGACAAGCTGCTGGGGACCGATAAACTCATCTTT	CACDKLLGTDKLIF
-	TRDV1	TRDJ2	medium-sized	TGTGCTCTTGGGGAACTCAGTCCCTACCCGGGCTTGACAGCACAACTCTTCTTT	CALGELSPYPGLTAQLFF
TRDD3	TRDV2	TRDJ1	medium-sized	TGTGCCTGTGACACTCGGGGATACGCTGTCGATAAACTCATCTTT	CACDTRGYAVDKLIF
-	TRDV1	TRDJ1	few	TGTGCTCTTGGGGAACTAGATCGTAAGCATACCTCTTCGACCGATAAACTCATCTTT	CALGELDRKHTSSTDKLIF
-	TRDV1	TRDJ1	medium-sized	TGTGCTCTTGGGGACCCTAGCTTGAGGTGGGTCACCGATAAACTCATCTTT	CALGDPSLRWVTDKLIF
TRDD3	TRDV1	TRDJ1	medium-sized	TGTGCTCTTGGGGAAGGAATGTACTGGGGGATACCTCCCGATAAACTCATCTTT	CALGEGMYWGIPPDKLIF
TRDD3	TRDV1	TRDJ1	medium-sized	TGTGCTCTTGGACCGGCCTTCCTACGTCCTGTACTGGGGGATACGCCCAACACCGATAAACTCATCTTT	CALGPAFLRPVLGDTPNTDKLIF
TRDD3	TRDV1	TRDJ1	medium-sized	TGTGCTCTTGGGGACCCACCCCTTAGGGCACCGTACTGGGGGATAAAGGTCACCGATAAACTCATCTTT	CALGDPPLRAPYWGIKVTDKLIF
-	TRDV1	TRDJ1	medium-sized	TGTGCTCTTGGGGAACTAGCCCTACGAGCTCTCCCCGATAAACTCATCTTT	CALGELALRALPDKLIF
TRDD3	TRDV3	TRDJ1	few	TGTGCCTTTCAACCTACTGGGGGATGGGGTTACACCGATAAACTCATCTTT	CAFQPTGGWGYTDKLIF
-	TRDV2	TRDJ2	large	TGTGCCTGTGACACCTGGGGGACAGCACAACTCTTCTTT	CACDTWGTAQLFF
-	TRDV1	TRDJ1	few	TGTGCTCTTGGGGAACTAGTCTTGCTTTTTTTGGGGCCTTACACCGATAAACTCATCTTT	CALGELVLLFLGPYTDKLIF
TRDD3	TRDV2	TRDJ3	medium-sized	TGTGCCTGTGACACCTGGGGGATATACGGCTCCTGGGACACCCGACAGATGTTTTTC	CACDTWGIYGSWDTRQMFF
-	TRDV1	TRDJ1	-	TGTGCTCTTGGGGAAGGGTCGTCCTCCGACTCTACCGATAAACTCATCTTT	CALGEGSSSDSTDKLIF
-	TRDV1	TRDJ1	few	TGTGCTCTTGGGGAACCAGTCGAACAGGGGGTCCTCCACGATAAACTCATCTTT	CALGEPVEQGVLHDKLIF
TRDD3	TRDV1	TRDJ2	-	TGTGCTCTTGGGGGCCTTCCTCAAGTACTGGGGGAACCACTGACAGCACAACTCTTCTTT	CALGGLPQVLGEPLTAQLFF
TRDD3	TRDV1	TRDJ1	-	TGTGCTCTTGGGACTAACCGGTACTGGGGGATAAGCTTGGGGGACACCGATAAACTCATCTTT	CALGTNRYWGISLGDTDKLIF
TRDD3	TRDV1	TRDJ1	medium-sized	TGTGCTCTTGGGGAGTTTACTGGGGCCCCGGAGACCGATAAACTCATCTTT	CALGEFTGAPETDKLIF
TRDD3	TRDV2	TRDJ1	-	TGTGCCTGTGGCACCGCACCCTCTACTGGGGGAGGTAAACTCATCTTT	CACGTAPSTGGGKLIF
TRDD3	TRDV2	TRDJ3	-	TGTGCCTGTGACACCGAGACGGGGGATCCTCGCTCCTGGGACACCCGACAGGTGTTTTTC	CACDTETGDPRSWDTRQVFF
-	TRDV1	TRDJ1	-	TGTGCTCTTGGGCACACCGATAAACTCATCTTT	CALGHTDKLIF
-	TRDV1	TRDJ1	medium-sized	TGTGCTCTTGGGGAACTCCGCCTTGGACTCCAGGCCGATAAACTCATCTTT	CALGELRLGLQADKLIF
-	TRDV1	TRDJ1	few	TGTGCTCTTGGGGACCTAGGCCTTCCTACGATACTGGGGGATCTTCCCGATAAACCCATCTTT	CALGDLGLPTILGDLPDKPIF
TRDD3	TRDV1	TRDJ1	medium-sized	TGTGCTCTTGGGGAACTACAGCTGGGGGATAAGTTATCGGACACCGATAAACTCATCTTT	CALGELQLGDKLSDTDKLIF
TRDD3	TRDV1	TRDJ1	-	TGTGCTCTTGGGGAACTCGGGGATACCACCGATAAGCTCATCTTT	CALGELGDTTDKLIF
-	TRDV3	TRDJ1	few	TGTGCCCCAGGTCGCGGGACCGGGGGACCCACCGATAAACTCATCTTT	CAPGRGTGGPTDKLIF
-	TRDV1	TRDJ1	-	TGTGCTCTTGGGGAGCGCAGCTACCGTAATGGGGGGTCCGATAAACTCATCTTT	CALGERSYRNGGSDKLIF